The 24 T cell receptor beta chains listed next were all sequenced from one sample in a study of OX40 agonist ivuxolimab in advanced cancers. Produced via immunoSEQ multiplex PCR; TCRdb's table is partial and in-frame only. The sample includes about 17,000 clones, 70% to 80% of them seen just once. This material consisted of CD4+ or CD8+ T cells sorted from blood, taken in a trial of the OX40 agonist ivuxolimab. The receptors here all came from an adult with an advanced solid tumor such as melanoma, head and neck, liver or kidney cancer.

The CDR3 sequence: CAWSPPGGNTIYF. The DNA for the CDR3 is TGTGCCTGGAGTCCCCCCGGTGGAAACACCATATATTTT. V usage is TRBV30 and J usage is TRBJ1-3; no definite D call. V lost 2 bases and J lost 3, with 8 bases in between. Germline lookup yields CDR1 GTSNPN and CDR2 SVGIG (reference sequence). This CDR3 is 13 amino acids long.

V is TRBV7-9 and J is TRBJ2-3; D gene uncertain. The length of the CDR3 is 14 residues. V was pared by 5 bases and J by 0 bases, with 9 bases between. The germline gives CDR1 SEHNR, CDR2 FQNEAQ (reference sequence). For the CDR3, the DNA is TGTGCCAGCAGCCTAGACCTAAGCACAGATACGCAGTATTTT. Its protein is CASSLDLSTDTQYF.

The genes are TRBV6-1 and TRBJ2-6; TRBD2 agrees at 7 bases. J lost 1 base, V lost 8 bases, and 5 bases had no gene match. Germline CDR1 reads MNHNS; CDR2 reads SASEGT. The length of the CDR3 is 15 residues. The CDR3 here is CASGGVSSGANVLTF. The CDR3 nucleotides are TGTGCCAGCGGGGGGGTGTCATCTGGGGCCAACGTCCTGACTTTC.

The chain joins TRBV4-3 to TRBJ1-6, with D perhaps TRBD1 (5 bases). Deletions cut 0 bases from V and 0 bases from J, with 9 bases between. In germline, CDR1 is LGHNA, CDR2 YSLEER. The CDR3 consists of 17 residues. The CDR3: CASSQDSGSSYNSPLHF. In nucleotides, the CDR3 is TGCGCCAGCAGCCAAGATTCAGGGAGCTCCTATAATTCACCCCTCCACTTT.

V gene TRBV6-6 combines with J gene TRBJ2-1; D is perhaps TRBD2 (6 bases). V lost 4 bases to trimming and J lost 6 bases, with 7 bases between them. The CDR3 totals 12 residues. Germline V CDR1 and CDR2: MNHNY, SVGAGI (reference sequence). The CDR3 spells CASSFSGNEQFF. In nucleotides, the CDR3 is TGTGCCAGCAGTTTTAGCGGCAATGAGCAGTTCTTC.

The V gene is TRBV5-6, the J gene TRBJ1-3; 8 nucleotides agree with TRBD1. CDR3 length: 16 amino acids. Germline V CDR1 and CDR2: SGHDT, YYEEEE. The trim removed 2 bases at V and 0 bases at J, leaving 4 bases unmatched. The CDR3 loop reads CASSLWTGISGNTIYF. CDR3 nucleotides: TGTGCCAGCAGCTTATGGACAGGGATCTCTGGAAACACCATATATTTT.

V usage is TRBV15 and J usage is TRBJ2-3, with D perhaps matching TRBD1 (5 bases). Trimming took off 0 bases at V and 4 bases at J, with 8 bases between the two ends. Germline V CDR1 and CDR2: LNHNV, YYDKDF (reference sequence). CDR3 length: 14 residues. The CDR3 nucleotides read TGTGCCACCAGCAGAGATAGGGGTGCAGATACGCAGTATTTT. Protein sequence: CATSRDRGADTQYF.

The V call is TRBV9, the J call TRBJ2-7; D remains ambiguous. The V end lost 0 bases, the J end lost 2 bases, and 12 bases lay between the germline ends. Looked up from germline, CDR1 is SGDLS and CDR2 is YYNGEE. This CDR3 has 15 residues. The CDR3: CASSVGWAPTYEQYF. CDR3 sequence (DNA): TGTGCCAGCAGCGTAGGCTGGGCACCCACCTACGAGCAGTACTTC.

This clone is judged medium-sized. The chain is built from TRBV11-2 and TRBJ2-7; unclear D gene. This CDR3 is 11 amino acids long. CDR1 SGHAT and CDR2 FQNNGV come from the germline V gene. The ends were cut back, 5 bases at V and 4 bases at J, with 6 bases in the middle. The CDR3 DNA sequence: TGTGCCAGCAGCCCCCTTTACGAGCAGTACTTC. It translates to CASSPLYEQYF.

The CDR3 loop is CASSLLGEETQYF. The CDR3 DNA follows: TGTGCCAGCAGCCTACTAGGGGAAGAGACCCAGTACTTC. This chain uses TRBV7-9 with TRBJ2-5; perhaps D is TRBD1 or TRBD2 (5 bases each). Germline CDR1 SEHNR, CDR2 FQNEAQ (reference sequence). The germline V and J ends were trimmed by 5 bases and 3 bases, with 10 bases remaining between them. The CDR3 covers 13 residues. The variable domain in full, with the rest retrieved from reference TRBV7-9 and TRBJ2-5, is DTGVSQNPRHKITKRGQNVTFRCDPISEHNRLYWYRQTLGQGPEFLTYFQNEAQLEKSRLLSDRFSAERPKGSFSTLEIQRTEQGDSAMYLCASSLLGEETQYFGPGTRLLVL.

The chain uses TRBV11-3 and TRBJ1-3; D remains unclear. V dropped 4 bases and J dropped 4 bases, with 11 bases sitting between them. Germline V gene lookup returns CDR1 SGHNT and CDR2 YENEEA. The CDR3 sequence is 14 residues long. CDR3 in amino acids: CASSSQSTGNTIYF. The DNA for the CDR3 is TGTGCCAGCAGCTCTCAAAGTACGGGAAACACCATATATTTT.

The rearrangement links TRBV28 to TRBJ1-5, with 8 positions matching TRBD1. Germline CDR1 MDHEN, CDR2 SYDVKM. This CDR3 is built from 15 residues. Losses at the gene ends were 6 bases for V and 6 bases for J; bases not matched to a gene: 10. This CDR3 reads CASSSIQGAGQPQHF. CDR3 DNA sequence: TGTGCCAGCAGCTCCATCCAGGGGGCTGGTCAGCCCCAGCATTTT. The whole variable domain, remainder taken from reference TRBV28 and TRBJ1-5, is DVKVTQSSRYLVKRTGEKVFLECVQDMDHENMFWYRQDPGLGLRLIYFSYDVKMKEKGDIPEGYSVSREKKERFSLILESASTNQTSMYLCASSSIQGAGQPQHFGDGTRLSIL.

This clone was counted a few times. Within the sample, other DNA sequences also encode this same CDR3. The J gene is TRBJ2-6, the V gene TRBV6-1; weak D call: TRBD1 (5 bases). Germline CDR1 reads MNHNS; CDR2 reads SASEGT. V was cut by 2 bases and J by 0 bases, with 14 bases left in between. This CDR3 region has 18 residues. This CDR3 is CASSETTGLLSGANVLTF. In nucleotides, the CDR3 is TGTGCCAGCAGTGAAACCACAGGATTACTCTCTGGGGCCAACGTCCTGACTTTC.

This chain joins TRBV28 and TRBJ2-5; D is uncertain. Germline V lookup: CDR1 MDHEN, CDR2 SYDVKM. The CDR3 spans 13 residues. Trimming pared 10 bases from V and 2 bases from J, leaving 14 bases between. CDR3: CATTRTYQETQYF. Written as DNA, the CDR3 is TGTGCCACAACCCGGACGTATCAAGAGACCCAGTACTTC.

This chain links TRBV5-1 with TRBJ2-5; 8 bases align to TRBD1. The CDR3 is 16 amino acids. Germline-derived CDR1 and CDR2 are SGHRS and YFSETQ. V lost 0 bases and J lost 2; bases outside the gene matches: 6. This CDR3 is CASSLGGTGEQETQYF. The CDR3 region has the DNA TGCGCCAGCAGCTTGGGGGGGACAGGAGAACAAGAGACCCAGTACTTC.

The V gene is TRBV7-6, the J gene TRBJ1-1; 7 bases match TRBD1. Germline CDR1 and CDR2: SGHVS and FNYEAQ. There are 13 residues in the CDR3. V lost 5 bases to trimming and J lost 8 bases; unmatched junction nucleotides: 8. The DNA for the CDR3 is TGTGCCAGCAGCCGGGGACAGCGCACCGAAGCTTTCTTT. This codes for CASSRGQRTEAFF.

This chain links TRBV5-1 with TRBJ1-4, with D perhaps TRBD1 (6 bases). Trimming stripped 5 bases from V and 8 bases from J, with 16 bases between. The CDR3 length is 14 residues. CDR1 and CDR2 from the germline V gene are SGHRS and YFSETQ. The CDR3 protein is CASSPWEGGEKLFF. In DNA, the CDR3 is TGCGCCAGCAGTCCCTGGGAGGGGGGAGAAAAACTGTTTTTT.

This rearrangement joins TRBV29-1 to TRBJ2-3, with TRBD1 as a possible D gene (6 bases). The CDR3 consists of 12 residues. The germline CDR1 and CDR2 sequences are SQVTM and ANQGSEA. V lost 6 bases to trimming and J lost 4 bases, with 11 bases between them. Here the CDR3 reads CSVTGQADTQYF. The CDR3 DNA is TGCAGCGTAACAGGGCAAGCAGATACGCAGTATTTT.

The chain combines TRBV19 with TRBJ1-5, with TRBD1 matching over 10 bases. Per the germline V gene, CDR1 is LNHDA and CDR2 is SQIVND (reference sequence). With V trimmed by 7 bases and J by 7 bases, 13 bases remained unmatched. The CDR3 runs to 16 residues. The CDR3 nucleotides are TGTGCCAGTAACACCCGGGACAGGGGACTGGGGCAGCCCCAGCATTTT. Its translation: CASNTRDRGLGQPQHF.

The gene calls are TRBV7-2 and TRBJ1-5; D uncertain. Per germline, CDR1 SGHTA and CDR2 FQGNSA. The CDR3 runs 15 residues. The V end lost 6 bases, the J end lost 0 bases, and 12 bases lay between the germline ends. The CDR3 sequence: CASSSDNFSNQPQHF. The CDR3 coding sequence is TGTGCCAGCAGTTCCGACAACTTTAGCAATCAGCCCCAGCATTTT.

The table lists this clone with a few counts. The CDR3 is CASSLRGSDTEAFF. The CDR3 DNA follows: TGTGCCAGCAGCTTAAGGGGTTCGGACACTGAAGCTTTCTTT. The V and J genes are TRBV11-3 and TRBJ1-1; TRBD1 is a possible D gene (5 bases). Deletions cut 2 bases from V and 3 bases from J, with 10 bases between. The length of the CDR3 is 14 residues. Germline V CDR1 and CDR2: SGHNT, YENEEA. The variable domain in full, with the rest retrieved from reference TRBV11-3 and TRBJ1-1, is EAGVVQSPRYKIIEKKQPVAFWCNPISGHNTLYWYLQNLGQGPELLIRYENEEAVDDSQLPKDRFSAERLKGVDSTLKIQPAELGDSAVYLCASSLRGSDTEAFFGQGTRLTVV.

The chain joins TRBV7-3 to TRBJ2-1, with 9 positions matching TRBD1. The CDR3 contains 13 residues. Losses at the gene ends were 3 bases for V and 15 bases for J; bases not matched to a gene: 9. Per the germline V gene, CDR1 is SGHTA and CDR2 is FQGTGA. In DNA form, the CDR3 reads TGTGCCAGCAGCTTGTCAAGGGGGACAGGGCTGTTCTTC. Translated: CASSLSRGTGLFF.

CDR3: CASSLTSRSSRETQYF. CDR3 in DNA: TGTGCCAGCAGCCTAACCTCCAGATCCAGCAGGGAGACCCAGTACTTC. The V gene is TRBV7-9, the J gene TRBJ2-5; no firm D call. The V end lost 5 bases, the J end lost 5 bases, and 21 bases lay between the germline ends. The V gene's germline CDR1 is SEHNR and CDR2 FQNEAQ (reference sequence). The CDR3 contains 16 residues.

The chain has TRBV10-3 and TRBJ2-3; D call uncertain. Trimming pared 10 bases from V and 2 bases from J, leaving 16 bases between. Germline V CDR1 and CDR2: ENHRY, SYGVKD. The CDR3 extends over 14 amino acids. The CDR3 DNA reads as TGTGCCACCCTTCGGGCGACCAACACAGATACGCAGTATTTT. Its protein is CATLRATNTDTQYF.